This T cell receptor beta chain was sequenced for a study of cytomegalovirus exposure and HLA in healthy donors. Study-wide results and limits: There were several of the most significant clusters that appeared linked to common viral pathogens in a later analysis.

PCR involved 60 Vbeta and 13 Jbeta primers. Clones were read by immunoSEQ multiplex PCR, and TCRdb kept only the in-frame ones, dropping some. The profile covers around 150,000 clones, with 70% to 90% appearing a single time and about 2% taken by the ten largest. Worth noting for this clone: Antigen: not known.

V dropped 5 bases and J dropped 3 bases, with 13 bases sitting between them. CDR3 length: 14 residues. Germline V gives CDR1 SGHTA, CDR2 FQGTGA. Sequencing input: PBMCs. The chain carries TRBV7-3 and TRBJ1-1, with D possibly TRBD1 on 5 matching bases. The sequence was collected from a man aged 18 to 29 in good health and CMV-seropositive. The CDR3 nucleotides read TGTGCCAGCAGCCCCCGACGGGGGGACACTGAAGCTTTCTTT. As protein: CASSPRRGDTEAFF.